This T cell receptor beta chain was identified in a study of regulatory T cells in long-lasting Graves disease. This clonotype showed up many times. Relying on iRepertoire HTBI primers and Arm-PCR of CDR3 regions, the team built TCR beta libraries. TCRdb redid the calling of the multiplex PCR reads with MiXCR, one entry per CDR3 protein. Among around 460,000 distinct CDR3 sequences listed, 22% were seen once. This CDR3 is 14 amino acids long. V was cut by 6 bases and J by 5 bases, with 16 bases left in between. Documented time point: persistent/refractory GD, antithyroid drugs over 5 years with positive TRAb. PBMC RNA served as the TCR library source. Into tubes containing EDTA, roughly 8.8 milliliters of peripheral blood were drawn.

The receptor was isolated from a female donor with Graves disease. Here the sequenced sample was peripheral blood mononuclear cells (PBMCs), taken when the disease was refractory, from a patient treated with antithyroid drugs. The V and J genes are TRBV12-3 or TRBV12-4 and TRBJ1-2, with D tentatively TRBD1 (6 bases). CDR3 coding DNA: TGTGCCAGCAGACCCCAGGACAGCACATATGGCTACACCTTC. Amino acid sequence: CASRPQDSTYGYTF.